One and the same sample provided the 25 T cell receptor beta chains below, sequenced in a study of T cells in tuberculosis. The repertoire was sequenced with immunoSEQ multiplex PCR; TCRdb's copy has only in-frame clones and lacks some. The sample lists under 45,000 clones; less than 95% were seen once. The time point denotes: new active TB diagnosis, blood taken before or within 7 days of starting treatment. The material was PBMCs, obtained at tuberculosis diagnosis. The receptors were gathered from an adult with tuberculosis.

The chain links TRBV4-2 to TRBJ1-2; D is ambiguous. The V and J ends lost 3 bases and 8 bases respectively, with 16 bases between them. The CDR3 loop spans 14 amino acids. Germline lookup yields CDR1 LGHNA and CDR2 YNFKEQ. CDR3 protein: CASSQDFIGQGYTF. CDR3 nucleotides: TGTGCCAGCAGCCAGGACTTTATCGGTCAGGGCTACACCTTC.

CDR3 sequence reads: CASSTDRDQPQHF. In DNA, the CDR3 is TGTGCCAGCAGCACGGACAGGGATCAGCCCCAGCATTTT. V gene TRBV7-7 combines with J gene TRBJ1-5, with TRBD1 matching over 8 bases. V shed 5 bases, J shed 5 bases, and the junction held 2 bases outside the gene matches. The CDR3 sequence is 13 residues long. Germline CDR1 and CDR2: SSHAT and FNYEAQ (reference sequence).

The chain joins TRBV19 to TRBJ1-6; D remains ambiguous. Germline CDR1 reads LNHDA; CDR2 reads SQIVND (reference sequence). The ends were cut back, 4 bases at V and 6 bases at J, with 10 bases in the middle. The CDR3 totals 14 residues. The CDR3 DNA is TGTGCCAGTAGTACGACACCTTTTAATTCACCCCTCCACTTT. Protein: CASSTTPFNSPLHF.

V usage is TRBV11-2 and J usage is TRBJ1-2; 7 bases agree with TRBD1. The CDR3 length is 14 residues. V shed 4 bases, J shed 7 bases, and the junction held 9 bases outside the gene matches. Looked up from germline, CDR1 is SGHAT and CDR2 is FQNNGV. The CDR3: CASSSLDRPSGYTF. The CDR3 nucleotides read TGTGCCAGCAGCTCCTTGGACAGGCCGAGTGGCTACACCTTC.

The count of this clone is one. The V gene is TRBV5-1, the J gene TRBJ2-2; perhaps TRBD1 as D (7 bases). CDR1 is SGHRS and CDR2 is YFSETQ in the germline V gene. The V gene lost 2 bases and the J gene lost 5 bases, with 13 bases spanning the gap. The CDR3 loop spans 15 amino acids. The CDR3 sequence: CASSFRQGGTGELFF. Here the CDR3 DNA reads TGCGCCAGCAGCTTCAGACAGGGAGGTACCGGGGAGCTGTTTTTT.

The chain employs TRBV14 and TRBJ1-1; 9 bases are a match to TRBD1. There are 14 residues in the CDR3. V was clipped by 3 bases and J by 6 bases; unmatched bases: 5. Germline V gene lookup returns CDR1 SGHDN and CDR2 FVKESK. The CDR3 protein is CASSHRQGGAEAFF. The DNA for the CDR3 is TGTGCCAGCAGCCACCGACAGGGGGGCGCTGAAGCTTTCTTT.

The chain combines TRBV6-5 with TRBJ2-7; D is uncertain. The CDR3 is 12 residues long. Deletions cut 5 bases from V and 6 bases from J, with 11 bases between. The germline gives CDR1 MNHEY, CDR2 SVGAGI. In DNA, the CDR3 is TGTGCCAGCAGTGACCCCGGCGGCGAGCAGTACGTC. Amino acid sequence: CASSDPGGEQYV.

A single count supports this clone. The J gene is TRBJ2-3, the V gene TRBV9; 10 bases fit TRBD2. The CDR3 is 15 residues long. The germline V gene encodes CDR1 SGDLS and CDR2 YYNGEE. Trimming removed 2 bases from V and 2 bases from J; junction bases left unmatched: 2. The CDR3 DNA reads TGTGCCAGCAGCGTTAGCGGGGGGTTCACAGATACGCAGTATTTT. Residues: CASSVSGGFTDTQYF.

The chain uses TRBV10-3 and TRBJ2-5; 9 bases are shared with TRBD1. Unmatched junction bases numbered 7, after V lost 0 bases and J lost 5 bases. Germline lookup yields CDR1 ENHRY and CDR2 SYGVKD. The CDR3 has 16 amino acids. CDR3 amino acids: CAISESRDRAFETQYF. The CDR3 DNA follows: TGTGCCATCAGTGAGTCGAGGGACAGGGCGTTCGAGACCCAGTACTTC.

The CDR3 DNA is TGTGCCAGCAGTTACTCGAGGCAGTGGAACACTGAAGCTTTCTTT. Its translation: CASSYSRQWNTEAFF. The chain uses TRBV6-5 and TRBJ1-1; no reliable D call. CDR1 is MNHEY, CDR2 SVGAGI, per germline. The CDR3 extends over 15 amino acids. Trimming cost V 0 bases and J 1 base, with 9 bases left between them.

J is TRBJ1-6 and V is TRBV6-4; D is possibly TRBD1 (5 bases). Trimming took 8 bases from V and 5 from J, leaving 13 bases between them. Germline loops: CDR1 MRHNA, CDR2 SNTAGT. The CDR3 loop spans 14 amino acids. The CDR3 protein is CASSRGRDNSPLHF. CDR3 nucleotide sequence: TGTGCCAGCTCCCGAGGCAGGGATAATTCACCCCTCCACTTT.

The genes are TRBV7-2 and TRBJ2-2, with unresolved D. Trimming removed 1 base from V and 7 bases from J, with 7 bases in between. The CDR3 covers 13 residues. CDR1 and CDR2 from the germline V gene are SGHTA and FQGNSA. In DNA, the CDR3 is TGTGCCAGCAGCTTAGAACGGGTCGGGGAGCTGTTTTTT. It translates to CASSLERVGELFF.

The chain employs TRBV7-8 and TRBJ1-2; TRBD1 matches at 7 bases. Germline values: CDR1 SGHVS, CDR2 FQNEAQ. V was pared by 5 bases and J by 5 bases, with 8 bases of the junction left unmatched. This CDR3 has 14 amino acids. The CDR3 DNA reads as TGTGCCAGCAGCCTCCGGGACAGCTCATATGGCTACACCTTC. It yields the protein CASSLRDSSYGYTF. Drawing the rest from reference TRBV7-8 and TRBJ1-2, the complete variable domain is GAGVSQSPRYKVAKRGQDVALRCDPISGHVSLFWYQQALGQGPEFLTYFQNEAQLDKSGLPSDRFFAERPEGSVSTLKIQRTQQEDSAVYLCASSLRDSSYGYTFGSGTRLTVV.

The rearrangement joins TRBV2 to TRBJ1-2; D gene unclear. Germline CDR1 reads SNHLY; CDR2 reads FYNNEI. The V end lost 5 bases, the J end lost 5 bases, and 6 bases lay between the germline ends. The CDR3 covers 11 residues. In DNA form, the CDR3 reads TGTGCCAGCAGTCCCCTTTATGGCTACACCTTC. This gives the protein CASSPLYGYTF. The full variable domain, completed using reference TRBV2 and TRBJ1-2, is EPEVTQTPSHQVTQMGQEVILRCVPISNHLYFYWYRQILGQKVEFLVSFYNNEISEKSEIFDDQFSVERPDGSNFTLKIRSTKLEDSAMYFCASSPLYGYTFGSGTRLTVV.

This rearrangement joins TRBV28 to TRBJ1-2; D is uncertain. Germline values: CDR1 MDHEN, CDR2 SYDVKM. The V gene lost 3 bases and the J gene lost 3 bases, with 14 bases spanning the gap. The CDR3 is 15 amino acids. CDR3 loop: CASSFPSIQDYGYTF. The CDR3 DNA follows: TGTGCCAGCAGTTTTCCCTCCATCCAGGACTATGGCTACACCTTC.

This clone occurred once. The chain is built from TRBV6-4 and TRBJ2-2; 9 bases are a match to TRBD1. Per germline, CDR1 MRHNA and CDR2 SNTAGT. Trimming cost V 6 bases and J 6 bases; bases outside gene matches: 5. The CDR3 sequence is 14 residues long. Here the CDR3 reads CASSDRGIAGELFF. DNA of the CDR3: TGTGCCAGCAGCGACAGGGGGATCGCCGGGGAGCTGTTTTTT.

The genes are TRBV7-3 and TRBJ2-3; the D gene is possibly TRBD1 (6 bases). V lost 4 bases to trimming and J lost 1 base, with 9 bases between them. The CDR3 is 14 amino acids. Germline lookup yields CDR1 SGHTA and CDR2 FQGTGA. The CDR3 DNA sequence: TGTGCCAGCAGCTCCCGACAGGGCACAGATACGCAGTATTTT. Translating gives CASSSRQGTDTQYF.

The chain joins TRBV6-1 to TRBJ1-4; TRBD1 might be the D (5 bases). Trimming shortened V by 6 bases and J by 3 bases, and 11 bases separated the two germline ends. Germline values: CDR1 MNHNS, CDR2 SASEGT. The CDR3 loop spans 14 amino acids. The CDR3 coding sequence is TGTGCCAGCAGACAGACAGTATCTAATGAAAAACTGTTTTTT. Translating it yields CASRQTVSNEKLFF.

The chain carries TRBV6-4 and TRBJ2-1, with D possibly matching TRBD1 (5 bases). This CDR3 is 15 amino acids long. V was pared by 5 bases and J by 2 bases, with 13 bases between. The germline V gene has CDR1 MRHNA and CDR2 SNTAGT. The DNA of the CDR3 is TGTGCCAGCAGTTGGCGGCAGGGTCCCTACAATGAGCAGTTCTTC. Protein sequence: CASSWRQGPYNEQFF.

V and J are TRBV18 and TRBJ2-5, with D perhaps matching TRBD1 (6 bases). The CDR3 is made up of 13 amino acids. Trimming pared 3 bases from V and 3 bases from J, leaving 8 bases between. Per germline, CDR1 KGHSH and CDR2 LQKENI. CDR3 coding DNA: TGTGCCAGCTCACCTGGACAGAAAGAGACCCAGTACTTC. This sequence encodes CASSPGQKETQYF.

The chain employs TRBV10-1 and TRBJ2-2; 7 positions agree with TRBD1. The CDR3 contains 15 residues. Germline loops: CDR1 WNHNN, CDR2 SYGVQD (reference sequence). The ends lost 3 bases at V and 2 bases at J; junction bases unmatched: 3. The CDR3 loop reads CASSDGTVNTGELFF. The CDR3 DNA is TGCGCCAGCAGTGACGGGACAGTAAACACCGGGGAGCTGTTTTTT.

The rearrangement joins TRBV9 to TRBJ2-7; the D is unclear. The CDR3 sequence is 15 residues long. Germline CDR1 is SGDLS and CDR2 is YYNGEE. V dropped 0 bases and J dropped 7 bases, with 17 bases sitting between them. CDR3 nucleotides: TGTGCCAGCAGCGTAGTGCCAGGTTCAGCAGTGGAGCAGTACTTC. This gives the protein CASSVVPGSAVEQYF.

This clone was detected once. The J gene is TRBJ2-1, the V gene TRBV6-1; D remains unclear. V was cut by 7 bases and J by 3 bases, with 10 bases left in between. CDR3 length equals 13 residues. Germline V gives CDR1 MNHNS, CDR2 SASEGT. CDR3 sequence (DNA): TGTGCCAGCACCGGTCAGGTCTACAATGAGCAGTTCTTC. This translates into CASTGQVYNEQFF.

The rearrangement uses TRBV19 and TRBJ1-5, with D perhaps TRBD1 (6 bases). Germline loops: CDR1 LNHDA, CDR2 SQIVND (reference sequence). The length of the CDR3 is 14 residues. V shed 9 bases and J shed 0 bases, with 12 bases lying between them. This CDR3 is CARTQGDSNQPQHF. In DNA form, the CDR3 reads TGTGCCAGGACACAGGGTGATAGCAATCAGCCCCAGCATTTT.

The rearrangement links TRBV14 to TRBJ2-4, with a tentative D call TRBD2 (5 bases). This CDR3 contains 13 residues. V lost 5 bases and J 10 bases, leaving 15 bases between the germline ends. Looked up from germline, CDR1 is SGHDN and CDR2 is FVKESK. DNA of the CDR3: TGTGCCAGCAGCTCCCATATGGGCGGGATTCAGTACTTC. Translating it yields CASSSHMGGIQYF.